The rows below give T cell receptor beta chains drawn from one sample of a study of blood T cell repertoires in COVID-19. Assay: immunoSEQ multiplex PCR; the TCRdb copy retains only in-frame clones and omits some. Of around 180,000 clones in the sample, approximately 86% were seen once. The sample consisted of peripheral blood. Receptor source: a woman between 25 and 40 years old with active or convalescent COVID-19. Each CDR3 is given with its conserved first and last residue. Fields, in order: V gene, D gene, clone size, J gene, CDR3 DNA, CDR3 protein. D genes are given only for firm matches. Where a row states a size, it is once, few, many or the class of an expanded clone; other rows omit it.

v_gene: TRBV6-5
d_gene: NA
abundance: NA
j_gene: TRBJ2-7
CDR3nt: TGTGCCAGCAGTTACTCTATTGACAGATCCTACGAGCAGTACTTC
CDR3aa: CASSYSIDRSYEQYF

v_gene: TRBV7-2
d_gene: NA
abundance: NA
j_gene: TRBJ1-2
CDR3nt: TGTGCCAGCAGCAACCAGGGGTACGGCTACACCTTC
CDR3aa: CASSNQGYGYTF

v_gene: TRBV5-5
d_gene: NA
abundance: NA
j_gene: TRBJ1-1
CDR3nt: TGTGCCAGCAGCTCGGGGTCGGGATCTGAAGCTTTCTTT
CDR3aa: CASSSGSGSEAFF

v_gene: TRBV27
d_gene: NA
abundance: NA
j_gene: TRBJ1-1
CDR3nt: TGTGCCAGCAGTTTACTGAGTATGAACACTGAAGCTTTCTTT
CDR3aa: CASSLLSMNTEAFF

v_gene: TRBV7-9
d_gene: NA
abundance: NA
j_gene: TRBJ2-7
CDR3nt: TGTGCCAGCAGCCACCCGAGAGCAGTGGGCGACGAGCAGTACTTC
CDR3aa: CASSHPRAVGDEQYF

v_gene: TRBV19
d_gene: NA
abundance: NA
j_gene: TRBJ1-3
CDR3nt: TGTGCCAGTAGTAGCCGGGGTGACGGAAACACCATATATTTT
CDR3aa: CASSSRGDGNTIYF

v_gene: TRBV5-1
d_gene: NA
abundance: NA
j_gene: TRBJ2-7
CDR3nt: TGCGCCAGCAGGGACAGCCGCTCATCCTACGAGCAGTACTTC
CDR3aa: CASRDSRSSYEQYF

v_gene: TRBV6-2/TRBV6-3
d_gene: NA
abundance: NA
j_gene: TRBJ2-1
CDR3nt: TGTGCCAGCAGTGTGACTATCGCCTACAATGAGCAGTTCTTC
CDR3aa: CASSVTIAYNEQFF

v_gene: TRBV19
d_gene: NA
abundance: NA
j_gene: TRBJ1-2
CDR3nt: TGTGCCAGTAGTAACACGACGACAGGACGCTATGGCTACACCTTC
CDR3aa: CASSNTTTGRYGYTF

v_gene: TRBV15
d_gene: TRBD2
abundance: NA
j_gene: TRBJ2-3
CDR3nt: TGTGCCACCAGCAGGGACCTAGCGGGGGAGGTGACAGATACGCAGTATTTT
CDR3aa: CATSRDLAGEVTDTQYF

v_gene: TRBV28
d_gene: NA
abundance: NA
j_gene: TRBJ2-7
CDR3nt: TGTGCCAGCACCAACTTCACGGCCCAGGGTCCTTACGAGCAGTACTTC
CDR3aa: CASTNFTAQGPYEQYF

v_gene: TRBV2
d_gene: NA
abundance: NA
j_gene: TRBJ1-5
CDR3nt: TGTGCCAGCCAGGATACGGGGGGTTTGCAGCCCCAGCATTTT
CDR3aa: CASQDTGGLQPQHF

v_gene: TRBV18
d_gene: NA
abundance: NA
j_gene: TRBJ1-4
CDR3nt: TGTGCCAGCTCACCCCTACAGGGCACTAATGAAAAACTGTTTTTT
CDR3aa: CASSPLQGTNEKLFF

v_gene: TRBV19
d_gene: NA
abundance: few
j_gene: TRBJ2-3
CDR3nt: TGTGCCAGTAGTATAGCCCTTGGCGGGACCGGCACAGATACGCAGTATTTT
CDR3aa: CASSIALGGTGTDTQYF

v_gene: TRBV29-1
d_gene: TRBD2
abundance: NA
j_gene: TRBJ2-5
CDR3nt: TGCAGCGTGAAACTAGCGGGACTATACCAAGAGACCCAGTACTTC
CDR3aa: CSVKLAGLYQETQYF

v_gene: TRBV24-1
d_gene: NA
abundance: NA
j_gene: TRBJ1-5
CDR3nt: TGTGCCACCAGTGGGACTTATAGCAATCAGCCCCAGCATTTT
CDR3aa: CATSGTYSNQPQHF

v_gene: TRBV6-1
d_gene: NA
abundance: NA
j_gene: TRBJ2-7
CDR3nt: TGTGCCAGCAGTGACGGGACCTACGAGCAGTACTTC
CDR3aa: CASSDGTYEQYF

v_gene: TRBV19
d_gene: TRBD2
abundance: few
j_gene: TRBJ2-5
CDR3nt: TGTGCCAGTAGTGTGACTAGCGGTGACGGGGAGACCCAGTACTTC
CDR3aa: CASSVTSGDGETQYF

v_gene: TRBV24-1
d_gene: TRBD1
abundance: NA
j_gene: TRBJ2-3
CDR3nt: TGTGCCACCAGTGATAGGACAGGGGGAAGCACAGATACGCAGTATTTT
CDR3aa: CATSDRTGGSTDTQYF

v_gene: TRBV18
d_gene: TRBD1
abundance: few
j_gene: TRBJ2-7
CDR3nt: TGTGCCAGCTCACCGATGACAGGGTGGGGATCCTACGAGCAGTACTTC
CDR3aa: CASSPMTGWGSYEQYF

v_gene: TRBV28
d_gene: NA
abundance: few
j_gene: TRBJ1-2
CDR3nt: TGTGCCAGCAGTTTATCGTCCCCCTACAACTATGGCTACACCTTC
CDR3aa: CASSLSSPYNYGYTF

v_gene: TRBV19
d_gene: TRBD1
abundance: NA
j_gene: TRBJ1-5
CDR3nt: TGTGCCAGTAGTATAGATCTCCGAGGGGGCGTCAATCAGCCCCAGCATTTT
CDR3aa: CASSIDLRGGVNQPQHF

v_gene: TRBV11-3
d_gene: NA
abundance: NA
j_gene: TRBJ2-1
CDR3nt: TGTGCCAGCAGCTTTGGGGGGACCGGTAATGAGCAGTTCTTC
CDR3aa: CASSFGGTGNEQFF

v_gene: TRBV11-3
d_gene: TRBD1
abundance: NA
j_gene: TRBJ2-1
CDR3nt: TGTGCCAGCAGCCCCCGGGACAGGGAGCAGTTCTTC
CDR3aa: CASSPRDREQFF

v_gene: TRBV4-1
d_gene: TRBD2
abundance: NA
j_gene: TRBJ2-1
CDR3nt: TGCGCCAGCAGCCAAGATACTAGCGGGGCCTCCTACAATGAGCAGTTCTTC
CDR3aa: CASSQDTSGASYNEQFF

v_gene: TRBV9
d_gene: TRBD1
abundance: NA
j_gene: TRBJ1-1
CDR3nt: TGTGCCAGCAGCGCAGGGGGGATCACTGAAGCTTTCTTT
CDR3aa: CASSAGGITEAFF

v_gene: TRBV7-8
d_gene: TRBD2
abundance: NA
j_gene: TRBJ2-2
CDR3nt: TGTGCCAGCAGCCCCCCTTTAGCGGGGGTGGGGGAGCTGTTTTTT
CDR3aa: CASSPPLAGVGELFF

v_gene: TRBV2
d_gene: TRBD1
abundance: few
j_gene: TRBJ1-5
CDR3nt: TGTGCCAGCAGTGAAGGGTTTTGGACAGGGAGCCAGCCCCAGCATTTT
CDR3aa: CASSEGFWTGSQPQHF

v_gene: TRBV7-6
d_gene: NA
abundance: NA
j_gene: TRBJ2-3
CDR3nt: TGTGCCAGCAGCTTAGAATATATCGGGCAGGGAGATACGCAGTATTTT
CDR3aa: CASSLEYIGQGDTQYF

v_gene: TRBV11-3
d_gene: NA
abundance: NA
j_gene: TRBJ2-5
CDR3nt: TGTGCCAGCAGCGGGTCTAGCCCCGAGACCCAGTACTTC
CDR3aa: CASSGSSPETQYF

v_gene: TRBV7-9
d_gene: TRBD2
abundance: NA
j_gene: TRBJ2-7
CDR3nt: TGTGCCAGCGGGTCCGGACTAGCAGCCTACGAGCAGTACTTC
CDR3aa: CASGSGLAAYEQYF

v_gene: TRBV5-1
d_gene: TRBD1
abundance: NA
j_gene: TRBJ1-1
CDR3nt: TGCGCCAGCAGACTGGCACAGGGGGGGAACACTGAAGCTTTCTTT
CDR3aa: CASRLAQGGNTEAFF

v_gene: TRBV11-3
d_gene: TRBD2
abundance: NA
j_gene: TRBJ2-3
CDR3nt: TGTGCCAGCAGCGCACTAGCGTCGCGCACAGATACGCAGTATTTT
CDR3aa: CASSALASRTDTQYF

v_gene: TRBV28
d_gene: NA
abundance: NA
j_gene: TRBJ1-2
CDR3nt: TGTGCCAGCAGTTTCCCCCGCGAACAGTCTTATGGCTACACCTTC
CDR3aa: CASSFPREQSYGYTF

v_gene: TRBV19
d_gene: TRBD1
abundance: NA
j_gene: TRBJ1-1
CDR3nt: TGTGCCAGTAGCCGACAGGGCTCGGGGGAGACTGAAGCTTTCTTT
CDR3aa: CASSRQGSGETEAFF

v_gene: TRBV11-2
d_gene: NA
abundance: NA
j_gene: TRBJ2-1
CDR3nt: TGTGCCAGCAGCTTGTGGCGGGCGTCCTACAATGAGCAGTTCTTC
CDR3aa: CASSLWRASYNEQFF

v_gene: TRBV3-1/TRBV3-2
d_gene: TRBD2
abundance: NA
j_gene: TRBJ2-1
CDR3nt: TGTGCCAGCAGCCCGGGACTAGCGGGTCACAATGAGCAGTTCTTC
CDR3aa: CASSPGLAGHNEQFF

v_gene: TRBV30
d_gene: NA
abundance: NA
j_gene: TRBJ2-2
CDR3nt: TGTGCCTGGAGTACCTTGACTACCGGGGAGCTGTTTTTT
CDR3aa: CAWSTLTTGELFF

v_gene: TRBV18
d_gene: NA
abundance: NA
j_gene: TRBJ2-5
CDR3nt: TGTGCCAGCTCACGGCCGGGGGGCTCAGAGACCCAGTACTTC
CDR3aa: CASSRPGGSETQYF